The 10 T cell receptor beta chains reported below all come from one sample, sequenced in a study of T cell clonotyping in hematopoietic cell transplantation. Time point defined: recipient sample about 28 days before transplant, after cytoreduction. TCRdb's table, derived via immunoSEQ multiplex PCR, lists solely in-frame clones and lacks some. Of roughly 40,000 clones listed, 85% are singletons. The source material was peripheral blood mononuclear cells, sampled before stem cell transplant. The receptors come from a man aged 60-69 years with acute myeloid leukemia. Some clones in this sample may be carry-over from other donors' samples.

The chain is built from TRBV6-1 and TRBJ1-2; D not certain. V was cut by 5 bases and J by 0 bases, with 7 bases left in between. The CDR3 has 13 amino acids. Germline V CDR1 and CDR2: MNHNS, SASEGT. The CDR3 bases are TGTGCCAGCAGTTCTCTAGCTAACTATGGCTACACCTTC. This translates into CASSSLANYGYTF.

This rearrangement joins TRBV28 to TRBJ1-5; the D is unclear. Trimming left V 1 base short and J 6 bases short, with 13 bases between. The CDR3 consists of 15 residues. Germline V gene sequence: CDR1 MDHEN, CDR2 SYDVKM. The CDR3 sequence is CASSLFFRWGQPQHF. CDR3 sequence (DNA): TGTGCCAGCAGTTTATTCTTCAGGTGGGGTCAGCCCCAGCATTTT.

With respect to this clone: It is unclear where the CDR3 begins or ends on the DNA, so no DNA is shown, and the CDR3 is as TCRdb lists it. This sequence joins TRBV5-1 and TRBJ1-6. The germline V gene encodes CDR1 SGHRS and CDR2 YFSETQ. The CDR3 has 15 amino acids, counting both end residues. The CDR3 sequence: CASSFGEGYNSPLHF.

The J gene is TRBJ1-2, the V gene TRBV30; the match to TRBD1 covers 8 bases. The V segment lost 1 base and the J segment 4 bases; nucleotides outside the gene matches: 14. The germline V gene has CDR1 GTSNPN and CDR2 SVGIG (reference sequence). The CDR3 sequence is 17 residues long. The CDR3 is CAWSGIEAGGRGYGYTF. CDR3 bases: TGTGCCTGGAGTGGGATCGAGGCAGGGGGCCGTGGCTATGGCTACACCTTC.

The chain links TRBV18 to TRBJ2-7, with 8 positions matching TRBD2. The germline gives CDR1 KGHSH, CDR2 LQKENI. The CDR3 runs to 15 residues. V lost 3 bases and J lost 2; bases outside the gene matches: 6. The CDR3 loop reads CASSPGLGEPYEQYF. CDR3 DNA: TGTGCCAGCTCACCGGGACTAGGAGAACCCTACGAGCAGTACTTC.

V usage is TRBV29-1 and J usage is TRBJ1-2; possibly TRBD1 for D (5 bases). V was trimmed by 4 bases and J by 8 bases, leaving 17 bases between them. Germline V gives CDR1 SQVTM, CDR2 ANQGSEA. This CDR3 is 13 amino acids long. This CDR3 reads CSVVRDGISGYTF. CDR3 bases: TGCAGCGTTGTTCGGGACGGAATATCGGGCTACACCTTC.

The rearrangement joins TRBV7-8 to TRBJ2-6, with D possibly TRBD1 on 5 matching bases. Germline loops: CDR1 SGHVS, CDR2 FQNEAQ. V lost 3 bases to trimming and J lost 0 bases, with 9 bases between them. The CDR3 consists of 16 residues. CDR3 DNA sequence: TGTGCCAGCAGCTTGACAGAGAACTCTGGGGCCAACGTCCTGACTTTC. This codes for CASSLTENSGANVLTF.

V usage is TRBV5-6 and J usage is TRBJ2-7, with D maybe TRBD1 (6 bases). CDR1 SGHDT and CDR2 YYEEEE come from the germline V gene. V dropped 3 bases and J dropped 0 bases, with 16 bases sitting between them. The CDR3 covers 16 residues. The CDR3 here is CASSYITGGASYEQYF. CDR3 DNA: TGTGCCAGCAGCTACATTACTGGGGGCGCCTCCTACGAGCAGTACTTC.

This clone was seen only once. The CDR3 DNA follows: TGTGCCAGCAGCCCCCACGGCAACACCGGGGAGCTGTTTTTT. Translation gives CASSPHGNTGELFF. The rearrangement joins TRBV11-1 to TRBJ2-2; no definite D call. V dropped 5 bases and J dropped 2 bases, with 9 bases sitting between them. CDR3 length: 14 amino acids. From germline, CDR1 is SGHAT and CDR2 FQDESV (reference sequence).

V usage is TRBV7-9 and J usage is TRBJ1-1, with D hard to call. Trimming shortened V by 3 bases and J by 8 bases, and 10 bases separated the two germline ends. The CDR3 has 12 amino acids. CDR1 is SEHNR and CDR2 is FQNEAQ in the germline V gene (reference sequence). CDR3 nucleotides: TGTGCCAGCAGCTTCGAGGTTGGCGAAGCTTTCTTT. Its translation is CASSFEVGEAFF.